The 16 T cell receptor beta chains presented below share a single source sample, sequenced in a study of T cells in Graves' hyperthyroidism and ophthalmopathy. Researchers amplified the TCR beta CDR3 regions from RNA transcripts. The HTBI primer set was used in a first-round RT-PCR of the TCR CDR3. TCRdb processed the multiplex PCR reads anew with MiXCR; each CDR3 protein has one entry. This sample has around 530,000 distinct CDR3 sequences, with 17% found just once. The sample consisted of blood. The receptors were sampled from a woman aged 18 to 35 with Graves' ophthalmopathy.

The CDR3, as DNA: TGTGCCAGCAGTGAAAGGGCCCCAGCCAAAAACATTCAGTACTTC. Translation gives CASSERAPAKNIQYF. The chain carries TRBV6-1 and TRBJ2-4; D gene ambiguous. This CDR3 is 15 amino acids long. Germline CDR1 MNHNS, CDR2 SASEGT. The V end lost 2 bases, the J end lost 0 bases, and 8 bases lay between the germline ends.

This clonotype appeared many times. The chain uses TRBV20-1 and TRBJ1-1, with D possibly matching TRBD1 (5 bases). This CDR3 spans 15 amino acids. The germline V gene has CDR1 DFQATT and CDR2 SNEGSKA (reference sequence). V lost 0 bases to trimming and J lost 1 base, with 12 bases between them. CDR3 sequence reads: CSAREGSRENTEAFF. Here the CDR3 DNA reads TGCAGTGCTAGAGAAGGTAGCAGGGAGAACACTGAAGCTTTCTTT.

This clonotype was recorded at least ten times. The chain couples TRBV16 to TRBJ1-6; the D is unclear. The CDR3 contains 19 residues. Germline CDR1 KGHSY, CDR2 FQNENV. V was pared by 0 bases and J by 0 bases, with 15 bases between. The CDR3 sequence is CASSQSGTVPGSYNSPLHF. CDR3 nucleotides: TGTGCCAGCAGCCAATCGGGTACAGTTCCCGGCTCCTATAATTCACCCCTCCACTTT.

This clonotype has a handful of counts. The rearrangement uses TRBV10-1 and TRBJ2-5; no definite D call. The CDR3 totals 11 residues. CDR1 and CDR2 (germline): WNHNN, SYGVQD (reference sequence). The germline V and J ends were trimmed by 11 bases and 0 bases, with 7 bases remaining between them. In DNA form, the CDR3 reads TGCGCCCCCGGTTACCAAGAGACCCAGTACTTC. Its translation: CAPGYQETQYF.

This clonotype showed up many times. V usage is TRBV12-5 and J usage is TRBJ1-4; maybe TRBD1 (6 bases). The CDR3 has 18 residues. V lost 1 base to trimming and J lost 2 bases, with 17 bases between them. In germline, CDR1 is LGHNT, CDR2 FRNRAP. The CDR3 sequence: CASGLAISGGPTNEKLFF. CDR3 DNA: TGTGCTAGTGGTTTGGCAATTTCGGGGGGGCCGACTAATGAAAAACTGTTTTTT. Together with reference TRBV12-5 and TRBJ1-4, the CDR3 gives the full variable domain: DARVTQTPRHKVTEMGQEVTMRCQPILGHNTVFWYRQTMMQGLELLAYFRNRAPLDDSGMPKDRFSAEMPDATLATLKIQPSEPRDSAVYFCASGLAISGGPTNEKLFFGSGTQLSVL.

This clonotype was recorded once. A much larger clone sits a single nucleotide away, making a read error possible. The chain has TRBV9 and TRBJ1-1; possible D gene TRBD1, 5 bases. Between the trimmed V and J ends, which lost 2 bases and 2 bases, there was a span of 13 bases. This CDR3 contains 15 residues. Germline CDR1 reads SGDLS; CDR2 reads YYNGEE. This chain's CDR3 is CASSVSGSENTEAFF. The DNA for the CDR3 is TGTGCCAGCAGCGTCTCAGGGAGCGAAAACACTGAAGCTTTCTTT.

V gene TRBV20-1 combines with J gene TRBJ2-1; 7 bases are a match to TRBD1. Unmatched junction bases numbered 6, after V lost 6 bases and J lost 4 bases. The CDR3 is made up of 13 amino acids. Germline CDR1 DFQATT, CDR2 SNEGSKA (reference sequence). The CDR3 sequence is CSAHLGQYNEQFF. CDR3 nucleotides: TGCAGTGCCCACCTGGGACAGTACAATGAGCAGTTCTTC.

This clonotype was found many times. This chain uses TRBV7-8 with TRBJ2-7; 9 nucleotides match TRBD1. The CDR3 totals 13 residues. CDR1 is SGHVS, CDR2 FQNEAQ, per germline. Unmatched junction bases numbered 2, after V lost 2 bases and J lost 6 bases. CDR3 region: CASSLQTGGEQYF. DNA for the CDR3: TGTGCCAGCAGCTTACAGACAGGGGGCGAGCAGTACTTC.

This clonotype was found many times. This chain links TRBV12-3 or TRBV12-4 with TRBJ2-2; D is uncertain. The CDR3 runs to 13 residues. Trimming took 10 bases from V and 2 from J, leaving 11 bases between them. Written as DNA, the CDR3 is TGTGCCATACAGTCGCCTAACACCGGGGAGCTGTTTTTT. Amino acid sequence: CAIQSPNTGELFF.

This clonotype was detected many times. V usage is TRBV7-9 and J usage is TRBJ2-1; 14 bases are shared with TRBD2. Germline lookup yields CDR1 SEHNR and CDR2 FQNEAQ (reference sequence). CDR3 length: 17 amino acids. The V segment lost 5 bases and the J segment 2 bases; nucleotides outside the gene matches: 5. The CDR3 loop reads CASSGLAGGPTYNEQFF. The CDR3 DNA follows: TGTGCCAGCAGCGGACTAGCGGGAGGCCCCACCTACAATGAGCAGTTCTTC.

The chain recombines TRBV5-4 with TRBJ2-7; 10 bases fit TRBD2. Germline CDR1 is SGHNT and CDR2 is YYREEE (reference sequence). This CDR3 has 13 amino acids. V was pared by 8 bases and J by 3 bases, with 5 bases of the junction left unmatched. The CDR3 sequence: CASTGTSVYEQYF. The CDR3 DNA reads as TGTGCCAGTACCGGGACTAGCGTCTACGAGCAGTACTTC.

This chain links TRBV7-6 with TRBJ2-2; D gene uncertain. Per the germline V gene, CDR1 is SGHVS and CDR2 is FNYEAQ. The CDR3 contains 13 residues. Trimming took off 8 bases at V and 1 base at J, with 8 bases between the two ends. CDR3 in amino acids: CASGPRNTGELFF. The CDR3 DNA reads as TGTGCCAGCGGGCCCCGGAACACCGGGGAGCTGTTTTTT.

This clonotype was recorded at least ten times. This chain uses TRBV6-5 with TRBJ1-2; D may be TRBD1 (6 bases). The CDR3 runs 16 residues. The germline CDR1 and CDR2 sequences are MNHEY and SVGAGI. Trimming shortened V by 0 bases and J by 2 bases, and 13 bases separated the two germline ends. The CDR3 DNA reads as TGTGCCAGCAGTTACTCGAAACAGGGAGGAAACTATGGCTACACCTTC. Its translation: CASSYSKQGGNYGYTF.

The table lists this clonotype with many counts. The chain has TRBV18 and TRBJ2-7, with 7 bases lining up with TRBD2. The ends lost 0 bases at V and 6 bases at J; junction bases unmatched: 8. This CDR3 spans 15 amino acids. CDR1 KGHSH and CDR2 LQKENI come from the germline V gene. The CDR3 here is CASSPPWGRAGEQYF. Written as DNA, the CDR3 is TGTGCCAGCTCACCACCGTGGGGGAGGGCCGGCGAGCAGTACTTC.

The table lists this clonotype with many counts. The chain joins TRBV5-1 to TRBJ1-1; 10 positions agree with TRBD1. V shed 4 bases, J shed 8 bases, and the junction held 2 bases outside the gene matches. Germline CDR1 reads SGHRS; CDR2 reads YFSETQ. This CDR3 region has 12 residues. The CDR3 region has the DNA TGCGCCAGCAGCCAGGACAGGGGGGAAGCTTTCTTT. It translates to CASSQDRGEAFF.

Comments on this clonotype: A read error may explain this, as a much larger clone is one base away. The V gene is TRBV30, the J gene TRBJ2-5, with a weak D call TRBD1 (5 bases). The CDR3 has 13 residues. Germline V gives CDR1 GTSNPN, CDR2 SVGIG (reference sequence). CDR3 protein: CARSSQVQETQYF. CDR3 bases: TGTGCCAGGAGCTCACAGGTACAAGAGACCCAGTACTTC.